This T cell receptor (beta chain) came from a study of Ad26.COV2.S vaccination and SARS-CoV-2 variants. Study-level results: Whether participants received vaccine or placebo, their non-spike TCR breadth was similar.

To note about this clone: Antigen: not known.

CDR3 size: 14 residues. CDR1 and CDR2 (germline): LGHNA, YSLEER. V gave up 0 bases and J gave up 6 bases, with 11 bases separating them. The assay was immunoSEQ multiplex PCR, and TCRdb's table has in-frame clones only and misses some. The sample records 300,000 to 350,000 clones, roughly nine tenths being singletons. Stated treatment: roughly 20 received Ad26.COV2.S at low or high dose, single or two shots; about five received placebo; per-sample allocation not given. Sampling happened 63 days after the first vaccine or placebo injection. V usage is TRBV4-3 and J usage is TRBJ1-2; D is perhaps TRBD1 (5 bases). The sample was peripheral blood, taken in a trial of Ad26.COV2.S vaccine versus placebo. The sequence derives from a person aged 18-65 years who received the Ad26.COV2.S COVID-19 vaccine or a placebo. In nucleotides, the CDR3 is TGCGCCAGCAGCCAAGACCGGGGGATGCATGGCTACACCTTC. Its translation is CASSQDRGMHGYTF.